The 20 T cell receptor beta chains in this list originate from one sample, sequenced in a study of multiple sclerosis patients with progressive multifocal leukoencephalopathy. The table came from immunoSEQ multiplex PCR; TCRdb's copy has only in-frame clones and leaves some out. The profile shows some 31,000 clones, roughly nine tenths of them singletons. The time point was: time of PML onset. The source was PBMCs, collected from a patient treated with natalizumab. These receptors were collected from a human donor with progressive multifocal leukoencephalopathy.

This rearrangement joins TRBV9 to TRBJ2-6; D possibly corresponds to TRBD1 (7 bases). Per the germline V gene, CDR1 is SGDLS and CDR2 is YYNGEE. The CDR3 runs 19 residues. Trimming removed 4 bases from V and 0 bases from J, with 20 bases in between. This CDR3 reads CASSQQGGRHVSGANVLTF. The CDR3 nucleotides read TGTGCCAGCAGCCAGCAGGGGGGCAGGCATGTCTCTGGGGCCAACGTCCTGACTTTC.

The chain joins TRBV29-1 to TRBJ2-7; 7 bases match TRBD2. The CDR3 is 14 residues long. Germline V gives CDR1 SQVTM, CDR2 ANQGSEA. V was clipped by 4 bases and J by 2 bases; unmatched bases: 8. CDR3 bases: TGCAGCGTTGGCCCCCGGGAGGCCGCCTACGAGCAGTACTTC. This encodes CSVGPREAAYEQYF.

The chain combines TRBV5-1 with TRBJ2-2, with 10 bases matching TRBD1. Trimming took 2 bases from V and 6 from J; bases not matched to a gene: 4. The germline gives CDR1 SGHRS, CDR2 YFSETQ. The CDR3 consists of 15 residues. CDR3 DNA sequence: TGCGCCAGCAGCTTCCGGGACAGGGGTCCCGGGGAGCTGTTTTTT. This encodes CASSFRDRGPGELFF.

The chain uses TRBV9 and TRBJ2-7; maybe TRBD2 (6 bases). The V gene's germline CDR1 is SGDLS and CDR2 YYNGEE. V was shortened by 3 bases and J by 6 bases, with 13 bases between the two germline ends. This CDR3 contains 13 residues. The CDR3 here is CASSERLVGEQYF. The CDR3 bases are TGTGCCAGCAGCGAACGACTAGTAGGCGAGCAGTACTTC.

This chain connects TRBV2 to TRBJ2-7; the D gene is possibly TRBD2 (5 bases). The germline V gene encodes CDR1 SNHLY and CDR2 FYNNEI. V dropped 5 bases and J dropped 0 bases, with 8 bases sitting between them. The CDR3 is 13 residues long. CDR3 DNA sequence: TGTGCCAGCAGTTCCGGGGACTCCTACGAGCAGTACTTC. Translation gives CASSSGDSYEQYF.

The gene calls are TRBV5-6 and TRBJ1-6; D gene uncertain. This CDR3 has 13 residues. Germline CDR1 SGHDT, CDR2 YYEEEE. Trimming took off 3 bases at V and 9 bases at J, with 10 bases between the two ends. CDR3 nucleotides: TGTGCCAGCAGCTCCCGGTTCGTTTCACCCCTCCACTTT. It specifies CASSSRFVSPLHF.

The chain has TRBV2 and TRBJ2-1; perhaps D is TRBD1 or TRBD2 (5 bases each). Germline values: CDR1 SNHLY, CDR2 FYNNEI. Trimming removed 6 bases from V and 0 bases from J, with 9 bases in between. The CDR3 runs to 14 residues. The DNA for the CDR3 is TGTGCCAGCAGCGCAGGGAGCTCCTACAATGAGCAGTTCTTC. This sequence encodes CASSAGSSYNEQFF.

This clone was seen more than once but under ten times. This chain connects TRBV9 to TRBJ2-2; D may correspond to TRBD1 or TRBD2 (6 bases each). V was pared by 3 bases and J by 7 bases, with 16 bases between. CDR3 length: 15 residues. The V gene's germline CDR1 is SGDLS and CDR2 YYNGEE. For the CDR3, the DNA is TGTGCCAGCAGCGCCACGGGGGCGTCGGGCGGGGAGCTGTTTTTT. This gives the protein CASSATGASGGELFF.

In the case of this clone: At one end, the junction sequence differs from germline, possibly due to a read error. The same CDR3 also results from other DNA sequences found in this sample. The chain combines TRBV9 with TRBJ1-1; maybe TRBD1 (5 bases). CDR1 is SGDLS and CDR2 is YYNGEE in the germline V gene. The CDR3 runs 16 residues. The DNA for the CDR3 is TGCGCCAGCAGCCCTGGGGGGGGATTGACGAACACTGAAGCTTTCTTT. Translating gives CASSPGGGLTNTEAFF.

This clone was observed a single time. The gene calls are TRBV4-3 and TRBJ2-7, with a possible D match to TRBD2 (6 bases). This CDR3 is built from 15 residues. Trimming shortened V by 0 bases and J by 2 bases, and 11 bases separated the two germline ends. Germline V lookup: CDR1 LGHNA, CDR2 YSLEER. This CDR3 reads CASSQDLGGAYEQYF. The CDR3 bases are TGCGCCAGCAGCCAAGATCTAGGCGGGGCCTACGAGCAGTACTTC.

On this clone: At one end, the junction sequence differs from germline, possibly due to a read error. The CDR3 is CASSQGWDSSLHF. As DNA, the CDR3 is TGTGCCAGCAGTCAAGGCTGGGATTCATCCCTCCACTTT. The rearrangement uses TRBV6-4 and TRBJ1-6; no reliable D call. This CDR3 is 13 amino acids long. Germline V lookup: CDR1 MRHNA, CDR2 SNTAGT.

The V call is TRBV5-1, the J call TRBJ2-6, with D maybe TRBD1 (6 bases). V was trimmed by 4 bases and J by 2 bases, leaving 13 bases between them. This CDR3 is 16 amino acids long. In germline, CDR1 is SGHRS, CDR2 YFSETQ. The CDR3 DNA reads as TGCGCCAGCAGCCCAAGACAGGCAGCTGGGGCCAACGTCCTGACTTTC. Translating it yields CASSPRQAAGANVLTF. Combining the CDR3 with reference TRBV5-1 and TRBJ2-6 gives the whole variable domain KAGVTQTPRYLIKTRGQQVTLSCSPISGHRSVSWYQQTPGQGLQFLFEYFSETQRNKGNFPGRFSGRQFSNSRSEMNVSTLELGDSALYLCASSPRQAAGANVLTFGAGSRLTVL.

The chain links TRBV27 to TRBJ2-1, with TRBD2 matching over 13 bases. The junction had 7 bases not matched to a gene; V was cut back by 7 bases and J by 4 bases. Germline V gives CDR1 MNHEY, CDR2 SMNVEV (reference sequence). CDR3 length: 16 residues. CDR3 sequence: CASTPGTSGIYNEQFF. CDR3 coding DNA: TGTGCCAGCACCCCCGGGACTAGCGGGATATACAATGAGCAGTTCTTC.

The rearrangement links TRBV30 to TRBJ1-2; D gene ambiguous. The CDR3 is made up of 12 amino acids. The V and J ends lost 7 bases and 8 bases respectively, with 17 bases between them. CDR1 is GTSNPN, CDR2 SVGIG, per germline (reference sequence). The CDR3 here is CASTPGRRGYTF. The CDR3 DNA sequence: TGTGCCTCCACCCCGGGGAGACGCGGCTACACCTTC.

V gene TRBV30 combines with J gene TRBJ2-5; D possibly corresponds to TRBD2 (6 bases). Germline lookup yields CDR1 GTSNPN and CDR2 SVGIG (reference sequence). This CDR3 has 15 amino acids. V shed 4 bases and J shed 1 base, with 16 bases lying between them. The CDR3 DNA is TGTGCCTGGACCGAGATTAGCGGTTTCCAAGAGACCCAGTACTTC. Translating gives CAWTEISGFQETQYF.

The rearrangement joins TRBV5-4 to TRBJ2-1, with D possibly matching TRBD1 (5 bases). There are 14 residues in the CDR3. Trimming stripped 5 bases from V and 8 bases from J, with 17 bases between. Germline values: CDR1 SGHNT, CDR2 YYREEE (reference sequence). The CDR3 loop is CASSRGKVDHEQFF. The CDR3 DNA is TGTGCCAGCAGTAGGGGCAAAGTAGACCATGAGCAGTTCTTC.

This clone was seen just once. The rearrangement joins TRBV5-1 to TRBJ2-7; 10 nucleotides align to TRBD2. Per germline, CDR1 SGHRS and CDR2 YFSETQ. The J segment lost 3 bases and the V segment lost 3 bases, leaving 3 bases of the junction unmatched. This CDR3 is 14 amino acids long. The CDR3 bases are TGCGCCAGCAGCTGGGCTAGCGGGAGCTACGAGCAGTACTTC. Encoded protein: CASSWASGSYEQYF.

The chain carries TRBV5-4 and TRBJ2-1; 7 bases map to TRBD2. Trimming at V came to 0 bases and at J to 10 bases, leaving 4 bases not matched to a gene. Germline values: CDR1 SGHNT, CDR2 YYREEE (reference sequence). The CDR3 has 13 residues. CDR3 nucleotides: TGTGCCAGCAGCTTGGGCCTAGCGGTCGAGCAGTTCTTC. This codes for CASSLGLAVEQFF.

This clone appeared a single time. The rearrangement links TRBV6-5 to TRBJ1-1; D is ambiguous. There are 13 residues in the CDR3. V lost 0 bases and J 2 bases, leaving 4 bases between the germline ends. The V gene's germline CDR1 is MNHEY and CDR2 SVGAGI. DNA for the CDR3: TGTGCCAGCAGTTACTCCGTCAACACTGAAGCTTTCTTT. Encoded protein: CASSYSVNTEAFF.

This chain connects TRBV6-6 to TRBJ2-7; D possibly uses TRBD1 or TRBD2 (6 bases each). V was cut by 2 bases and J by 9 bases, with 23 bases left in between. Per germline, CDR1 MNHNY and CDR2 SVGAGI (reference sequence). The CDR3 runs 16 residues. This chain's CDR3 is CASSYEEGHGRGWQYF. Here the CDR3 DNA reads TGTGCCAGCAGTTACGAGGAGGGACACGGTCGGGGGTGGCAGTACTTC.